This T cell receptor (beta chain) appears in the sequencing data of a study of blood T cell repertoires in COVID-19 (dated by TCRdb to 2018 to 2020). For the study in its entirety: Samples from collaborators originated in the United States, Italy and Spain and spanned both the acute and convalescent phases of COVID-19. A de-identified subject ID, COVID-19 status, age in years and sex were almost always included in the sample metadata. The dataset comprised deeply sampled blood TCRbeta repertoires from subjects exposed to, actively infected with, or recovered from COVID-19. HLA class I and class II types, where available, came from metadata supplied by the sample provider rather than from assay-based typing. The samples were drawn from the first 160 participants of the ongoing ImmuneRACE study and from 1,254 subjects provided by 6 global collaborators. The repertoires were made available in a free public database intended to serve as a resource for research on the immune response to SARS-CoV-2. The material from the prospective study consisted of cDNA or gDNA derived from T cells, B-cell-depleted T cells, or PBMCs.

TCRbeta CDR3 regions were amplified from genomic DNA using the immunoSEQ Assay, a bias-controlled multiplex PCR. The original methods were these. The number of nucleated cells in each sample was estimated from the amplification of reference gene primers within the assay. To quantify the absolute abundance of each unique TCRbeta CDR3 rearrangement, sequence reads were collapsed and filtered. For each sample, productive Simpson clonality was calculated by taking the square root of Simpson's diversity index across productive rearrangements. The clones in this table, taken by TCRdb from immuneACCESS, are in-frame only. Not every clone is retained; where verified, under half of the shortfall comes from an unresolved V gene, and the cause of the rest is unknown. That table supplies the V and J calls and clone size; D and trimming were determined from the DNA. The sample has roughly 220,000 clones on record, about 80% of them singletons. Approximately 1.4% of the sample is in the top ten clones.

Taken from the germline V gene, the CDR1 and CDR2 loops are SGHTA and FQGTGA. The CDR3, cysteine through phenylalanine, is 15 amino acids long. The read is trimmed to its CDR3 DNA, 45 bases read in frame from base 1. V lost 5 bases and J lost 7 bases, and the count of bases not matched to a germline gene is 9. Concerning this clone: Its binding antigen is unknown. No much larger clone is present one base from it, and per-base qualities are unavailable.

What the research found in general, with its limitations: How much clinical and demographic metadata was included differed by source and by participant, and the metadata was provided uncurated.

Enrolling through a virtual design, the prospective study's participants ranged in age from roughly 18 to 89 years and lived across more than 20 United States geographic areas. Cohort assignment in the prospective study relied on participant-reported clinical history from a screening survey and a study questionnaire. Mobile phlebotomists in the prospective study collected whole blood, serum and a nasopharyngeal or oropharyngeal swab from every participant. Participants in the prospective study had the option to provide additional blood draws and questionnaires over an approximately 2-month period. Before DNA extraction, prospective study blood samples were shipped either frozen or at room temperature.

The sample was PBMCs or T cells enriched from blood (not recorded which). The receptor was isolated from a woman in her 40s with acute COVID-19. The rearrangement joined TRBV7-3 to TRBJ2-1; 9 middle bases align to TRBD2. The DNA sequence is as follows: TGTGCCAGCAGCCTCGCCCTAGCGGGGAGTAATGAGCAGTTCTTC. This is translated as CASSLALAGSNEQFF.